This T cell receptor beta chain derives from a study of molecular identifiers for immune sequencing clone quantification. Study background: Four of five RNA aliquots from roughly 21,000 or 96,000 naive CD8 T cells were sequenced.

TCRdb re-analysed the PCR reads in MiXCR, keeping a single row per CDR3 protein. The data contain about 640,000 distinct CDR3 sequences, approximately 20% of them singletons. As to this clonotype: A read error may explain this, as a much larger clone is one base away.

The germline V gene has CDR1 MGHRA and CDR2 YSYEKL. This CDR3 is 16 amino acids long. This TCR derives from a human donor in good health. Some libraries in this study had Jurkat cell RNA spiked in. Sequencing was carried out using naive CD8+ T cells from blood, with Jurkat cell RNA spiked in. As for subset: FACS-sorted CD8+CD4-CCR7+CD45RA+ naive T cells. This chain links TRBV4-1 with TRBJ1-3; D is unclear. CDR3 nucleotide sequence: TGCGCCAGCAGCCAAGTTCCAGTAGAGTCTGGAGACACCATATATTTT. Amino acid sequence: CASSQVPVESGDTIYF.